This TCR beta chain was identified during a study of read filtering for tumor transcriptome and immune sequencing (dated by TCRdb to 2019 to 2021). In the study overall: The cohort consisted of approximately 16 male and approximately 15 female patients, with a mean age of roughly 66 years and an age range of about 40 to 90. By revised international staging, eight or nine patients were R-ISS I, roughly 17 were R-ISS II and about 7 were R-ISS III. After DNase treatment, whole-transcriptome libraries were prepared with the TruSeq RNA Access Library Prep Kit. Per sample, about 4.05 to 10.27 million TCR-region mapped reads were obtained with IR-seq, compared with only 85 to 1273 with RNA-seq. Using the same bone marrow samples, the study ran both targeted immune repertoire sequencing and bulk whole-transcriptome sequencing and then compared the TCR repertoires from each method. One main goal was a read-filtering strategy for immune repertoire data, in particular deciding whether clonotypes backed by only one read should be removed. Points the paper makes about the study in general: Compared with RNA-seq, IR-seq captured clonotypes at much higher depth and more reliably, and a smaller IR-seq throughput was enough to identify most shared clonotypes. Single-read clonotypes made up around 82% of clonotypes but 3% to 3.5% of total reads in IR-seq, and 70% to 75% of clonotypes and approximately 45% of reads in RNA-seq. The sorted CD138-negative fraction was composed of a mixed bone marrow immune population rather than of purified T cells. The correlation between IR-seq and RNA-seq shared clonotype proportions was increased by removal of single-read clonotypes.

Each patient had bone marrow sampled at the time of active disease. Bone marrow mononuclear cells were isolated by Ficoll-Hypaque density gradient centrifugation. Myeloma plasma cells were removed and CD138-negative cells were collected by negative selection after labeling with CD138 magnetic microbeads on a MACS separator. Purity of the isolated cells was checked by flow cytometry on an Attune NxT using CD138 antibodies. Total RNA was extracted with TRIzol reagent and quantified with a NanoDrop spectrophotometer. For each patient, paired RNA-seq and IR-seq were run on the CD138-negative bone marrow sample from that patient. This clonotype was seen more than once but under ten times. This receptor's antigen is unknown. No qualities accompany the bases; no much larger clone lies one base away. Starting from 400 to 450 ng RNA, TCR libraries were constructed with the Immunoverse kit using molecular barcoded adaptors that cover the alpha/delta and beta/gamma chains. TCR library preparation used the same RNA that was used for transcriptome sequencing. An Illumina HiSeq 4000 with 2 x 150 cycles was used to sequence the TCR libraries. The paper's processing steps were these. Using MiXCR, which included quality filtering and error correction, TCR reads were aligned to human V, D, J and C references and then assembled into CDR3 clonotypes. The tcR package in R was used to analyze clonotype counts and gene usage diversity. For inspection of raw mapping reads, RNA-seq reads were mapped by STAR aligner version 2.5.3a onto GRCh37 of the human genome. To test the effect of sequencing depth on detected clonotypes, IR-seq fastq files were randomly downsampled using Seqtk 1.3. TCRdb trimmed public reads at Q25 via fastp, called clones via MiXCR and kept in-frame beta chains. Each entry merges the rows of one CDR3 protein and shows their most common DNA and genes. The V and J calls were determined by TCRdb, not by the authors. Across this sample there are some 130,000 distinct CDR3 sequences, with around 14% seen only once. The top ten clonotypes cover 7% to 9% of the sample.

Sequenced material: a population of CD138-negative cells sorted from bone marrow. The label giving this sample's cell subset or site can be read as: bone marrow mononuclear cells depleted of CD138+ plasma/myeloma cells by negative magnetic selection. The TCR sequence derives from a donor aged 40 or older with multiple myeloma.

CDR3 protein: CSASFGRVAEQFF. The DNA sequence follows: TGCAGTGCTAGCTTCGGGAGGGTGGCTGAGCAGTTCTTC. The chain employs TRBV20-1 and TRBJ2-1; TRBD2 lines up with 8 middle nucleotides. V is cut back by 3 bases and J by 9 bases, with 7 bases in the junction unmatched. CDR1 and CDR2, per the germline V gene (reference sequence), are DFQATT and SNEGSKA. Including cysteine and phenylalanine, the CDR3 has 13 amino acids. The DNA shown is the 39-base CDR3, in frame from base 1.